The clone carrying this T cell receptor (beta chain) was detected a few times. Its target is not known. Points from the study as a whole: In terms of TCR gene usage, tumor memory CD4+ T cells clustered together with blood and lymph node memory CD4+ cells, as well as with lymph node naive CD4+ cells.

TCRdb reanalysed the 5' RACE reads using MiXCR and keeps one entry per CDR3 protein. This sample has roughly 39,000 distinct CDR3 sequences; approximately 17% occur once, and the top ten carry around 2.8%. Purified naive CD4+ T cells were depleted of CD25+ Tregs. The clonotype comes from a female donor with breast cancer. Sequenced sample: naive CD4+ T cells sorted from a lymph node. Subset given: naive CD4+ T cells, CD4+CD45RA+CD25-.

Written as DNA, the CDR3 is TGTGCCAGCAGCAAAACATGGACTAGCGGGAGGCCAGATACGCAGTATTTT. Translation: CASSKTWTSGRPDTQYF. V is TRBV4-2 and J is TRBJ2-3; 14 bases are shared with TRBD2. CDR3 size: 17 residues. V was pared by 5 bases and J by 4 bases, with 8 bases of the junction left unmatched. Per the germline V gene, CDR1 is LGHNA and CDR2 is YNFKEQ.